The rows below give T cell receptor beta chains drawn from one sample of a study of shared clonotypes between healthy human individuals. Sequencing used immunoSEQ multiplex PCR; TCRdb keeps in-frame clones, though not all of them. The profile shows more than 550,000 clones, around 70% of them singletons. Material for sequencing was memory CD4+ T cells sorted from blood. The receptors come from a woman aged 25 to 45 in good health. Both conserved end residues are part of each CDR3. The order of the fields is V gene, J gene, D gene, clone size, CDR3 DNA, CDR3 protein. D genes are given only for firm matches. Clone size is stated in some rows and not others, as once, few, many or a class when expanded.

TRBV5-1,TRBJ2-3,TRBD2,NA,TGCGCCAGCAGCTTACCACTAGCGGGCACAGATACGCAGTATTTT,CASSLPLAGTDTQYF
TRBV2,TRBJ1-2,NA,NA,TGTGCCAGCAGGATTCCGGGGGATAACTATGGCTACACCTTC,CASRIPGDNYGYTF
TRBV28,TRBJ1-1,NA,NA,TGTGCCAGCAGTTTATTCGGGTCGGGAGACACTGAAGCTTTCTTT,CASSLFGSGDTEAFF
TRBV14,TRBJ1-1,NA,NA,TGTGCCAGCAGCCCCCATTACGGCCTACAGAACACTGAAGCTTTCTTT,CASSPHYGLQNTEAFF
TRBV27,TRBJ2-1,NA,NA,TGTGCCAGCAGTTTCGCTCCAACTCAGGCTCCTCAAAGGGCAGAGTTCTTC,CASSFAPTQAPQRAEFF
TRBV9,TRBJ2-3,NA,NA,TGTGCCAGCAGCGTAGGACAGTTGAGTTCAGGGGATACGCAGTATTTT,CASSVGQLSSGDTQYF
TRBV28,TRBJ2-6,NA,once,TGTGCCAGCAGTTTAGCAGGGACTGGGGCCAACGTCCTGACTTTC,CASSLAGTGANVLTF
TRBV7-9,TRBJ1-1,TRBD1,NA,TGTGCCAGCAGCTTATGGACAGGGGGCGAGAATACTGAAGCTTTCTTT,CASSLWTGGENTEAFF
TRBV28,TRBJ2-7,NA,NA,TGTGCCAGCAGTTTTTATAGCGGAACAACTACCTACGAGCAGTACTTC,CASSFYSGTTTYEQYF
TRBV5-4,TRBJ2-2,NA,NA,TGTGCCAGCAGCTTGGGGGGTGGTAGCGAGGTCGCCGGGGAGCTGTTTTTT,CASSLGGGSEVAGELFF
TRBV25-1,TRBJ2-7,TRBD1,NA,TGTGCCAGCAGTCGACAGGGCGTAGACGAGCAGTACTTC,CASSRQGVDEQYF
TRBV18,TRBJ2-2,TRBD2,NA,TGTGCCAGCTCATTCGATAGCGGGACATACATGGGGGAGCTGTTTTTT,CASSFDSGTYMGELFF
TRBV6-6,TRBJ2-1,NA,NA,TGTGCCAGCAGTTACCGGGCCCCCGGGAGTGAGCAGTTCTTC,CASSYRAPGSEQFF
TRBV19,TRBJ2-7,TRBD2,NA,TGTGCCAGTAGTGTACTAGCGGGAGCCTACGAGCAGTACTTC,CASSVLAGAYEQYF
TRBV29-1,TRBJ1-1,NA,once,TGCAGCGTTGAAGAGCTGATGGGAACTGAAGCTTTCTTT,CSVEELMGTEAFF
TRBV5-5,TRBJ2-1,TRBD2,NA,TGTGCCAGCAGCTTCCTAGCGGAAGCCTACAATGAGCAGTTCTTC,CASSFLAEAYNEQFF
TRBV6-5,TRBJ2-7,NA,NA,TGTGCCAGCAGTCGGACAGACCTCTCCTACGAGCAGTACTTC,CASSRTDLSYEQYF
TRBV5-4,TRBJ2-5,TRBD2,NA,TGTGCCAGCAGCCTCTTGGGAGCGGGGAACCAAGAGACCCAGTACTTC,CASSLLGAGNQETQYF
TRBV23-1,TRBJ1-2,NA,NA,TGCGCCAGCAGTCAACATTCGCTCAGTGGGAACTATGGCTACACCTTC,CASSQHSLSGNYGYTF
TRBV7-9,TRBJ2-5,TRBD1,NA,TGTGCCAGCAGCAATTCGCCGGGACAGGGCATCGAGACCCAGTACTTC,CASSNSPGQGIETQYF
TRBV11-2,TRBJ1-2,TRBD1,NA,TGTGCCAGCAGCTTGAGCCTGACAGGGGCCAGTGGCTACACCTTC,CASSLSLTGASGYTF
TRBV6-5,TRBJ1-2,NA,NA,TGTGCCAGCAGTTACTCGGCAGCGCTTAACTATGGCTACACCTTC,CASSYSAALNYGYTF